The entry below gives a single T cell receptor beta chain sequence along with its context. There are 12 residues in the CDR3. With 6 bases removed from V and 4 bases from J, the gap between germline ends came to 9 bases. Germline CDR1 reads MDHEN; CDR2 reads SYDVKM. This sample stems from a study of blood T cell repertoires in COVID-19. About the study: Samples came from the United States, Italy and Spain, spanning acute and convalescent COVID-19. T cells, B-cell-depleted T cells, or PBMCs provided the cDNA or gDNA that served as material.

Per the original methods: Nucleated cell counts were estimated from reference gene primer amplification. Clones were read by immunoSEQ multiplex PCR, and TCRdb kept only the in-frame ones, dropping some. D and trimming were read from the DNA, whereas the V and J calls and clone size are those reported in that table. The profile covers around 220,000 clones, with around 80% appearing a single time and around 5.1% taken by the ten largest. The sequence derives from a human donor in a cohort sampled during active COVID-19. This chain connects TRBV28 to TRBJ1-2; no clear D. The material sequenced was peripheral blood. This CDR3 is CASSSGVYGYTF. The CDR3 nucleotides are TGTGCCAGCAGCTCCGGAGTCTATGGCTACACCTTC.